The rows below give T cell receptor beta chains drawn from one sample of a study of T cell repertoires in cytomegalovirus infection. TCRdb re-called the reads with MiXCR, one entry per CDR3 protein. Among approximately 750,000 distinct CDR3 sequences listed, roughly 36% were seen once. Sequencing used PBMCs. These receptors originate from a human donor in good health (CMV status not recorded). Some clones in this sample may be carry-over from other donors' samples. Each CDR3 is given with its conserved first and last residue. The D gene is left open where the match is weak. The size of a clone is reported for some rows only, either as once, few or many, or as a class for expanded clones.

d_call: -; j_call: TRBJ1-4; clone_size: -; v_call: TRBV7-2; cdr3_aa: CASSRGGGNEKLFF; cdr3_nt: TGTGCCAGCAGCCGGGGCGGGGGGAATGAAAAACTGTTTTTT
d_call: -; j_call: TRBJ2-7; clone_size: -; v_call: TRBV7-9; cdr3_aa: CASSLAGRGFGDEQYF; cdr3_nt: TGTGCCAGCAGCTTAGCTGGACGGGGATTTGGGGACGAGCAGTACTTC
d_call: -; j_call: TRBJ1-6; clone_size: -; v_call: TRBV14; cdr3_aa: CASSQDVSPLHF; cdr3_nt: TGTGCCAGCAGCCAAGATGTATCACCCCTCCACTTT
d_call: -; j_call: TRBJ2-2; clone_size: -; v_call: TRBV20-1; cdr3_aa: CSARDTVRGDGELFF; cdr3_nt: TGCAGTGCTAGGGACACTGTGCGAGGGGACGGGGAGCTGTTTTTT
d_call: -; j_call: TRBJ1-2; clone_size: -; v_call: TRBV20-1; cdr3_aa: CSARGVGPSRGYTF; cdr3_nt: TGCAGTGCTAGAGGGGTTGGACCCTCGCGCGGCTACACCTTC
d_call: -; j_call: TRBJ2-7; clone_size: -; v_call: TRBV7-8; cdr3_aa: CASSYPRNEQYF; cdr3_nt: TGTGCCAGCAGCTACCCTCGGAACGAGCAGTACTTC
d_call: -; j_call: TRBJ1-2; clone_size: -; v_call: TRBV12-3/TRBV12-4; cdr3_aa: CASSFYRASGYTF; cdr3_nt: TGTGCCAGCAGTTTCTACAGGGCCTCTGGCTACACCTTC
d_call: -; j_call: TRBJ1-1; clone_size: -; v_call: TRBV25-1; cdr3_aa: CASNPTLGAGETVAFF; cdr3_nt: TGTGCCAGCAACCCAACCCTCGGAGCAGGGGAAACGGTAGCTTTCTTT
d_call: -; j_call: TRBJ1-2; clone_size: few; v_call: TRBV5-6; cdr3_aa: CASSLGRTGIGGYTF; cdr3_nt: TGTGCCAGCAGCTTGGGAAGGACCGGAATTGGCGGCTACACCTTC
d_call: -; j_call: TRBJ1-6; clone_size: -; v_call: TRBV6-1; cdr3_aa: CASSEVQGTQSPLHF; cdr3_nt: TGTGCCAGCAGTGAAGTCCAAGGGACCCAATCACCCCTCCACTTT
d_call: TRBD1; j_call: TRBJ1-6; clone_size: -; v_call: TRBV27; cdr3_aa: CASSLRQGANSPLHF; cdr3_nt: TGTGCCAGCAGTCTCCGACAGGGGGCTAATTCACCCCTCCACTTT
d_call: -; j_call: TRBJ1-2; clone_size: few; v_call: TRBV19; cdr3_aa: CASTHMYGGYTF; cdr3_nt: TGTGCCAGTACCCATATGTACGGAGGCTACACCTTC
d_call: TRBD2; j_call: TRBJ2-3; clone_size: few; v_call: TRBV7-6; cdr3_aa: CASSPRTSGDTDTQYF; cdr3_nt: TGTGCCAGCAGCCCAAGGACTAGCGGGGACACAGATACGCAGTATTTT
d_call: -; j_call: TRBJ1-6; clone_size: -; v_call: TRBV15; cdr3_aa: CATSRMGPGTGRPSALHF; cdr3_nt: TGTGCCACCAGCAGGATGGGCCCCGGAACAGGGCGTCCCTCTGCCCTCCACTTT
d_call: -; j_call: TRBJ1-5; clone_size: many; v_call: TRBV28; cdr3_aa: CASSLYAFKPQHF; cdr3_nt: TGTGCCAGCAGTTTATACGCGTTCAAGCCCCAGCATTTT
d_call: -; j_call: TRBJ1-1; clone_size: -; v_call: TRBV18; cdr3_aa: CASSPRVAGLGTEAFF; cdr3_nt: TGTGCCAGCTCACCCCGGGTGGCGGGATTAGGAACTGAAGCTTTCTTT
d_call: -; j_call: TRBJ1-1; clone_size: few; v_call: TRBV15; cdr3_aa: CATSGAGSTEAFF; cdr3_nt: TGTGCCACCAGCGGAGCAGGGAGCACTGAAGCTTTCTTT
d_call: TRBD2; j_call: TRBJ2-1; clone_size: many; v_call: TRBV28; cdr3_aa: CASSGAGVSRNEQFF; cdr3_nt: TGTGCCAGCAGTGGAGCGGGAGTATCCCGAAATGAGCAGTTCTTC
d_call: TRBD2; j_call: TRBJ2-3; clone_size: -; v_call: TRBV27; cdr3_aa: CASSLRTSGLRDTQYF; cdr3_nt: TGTGCCAGCAGTTTAAGGACTAGCGGCCTAAGGGATACGCAGTATTTT
d_call: TRBD2; j_call: TRBJ2-1; clone_size: once; v_call: TRBV19; cdr3_aa: CATSGGSYNEHFF; cdr3_nt: TGTGCCACGAGCGGGGGCTCCTACAATGAGCATTTCTTC
d_call: -; j_call: TRBJ2-7; clone_size: -; v_call: TRBV6-6; cdr3_aa: CAISYSGVYEQYF; cdr3_nt: TGTGCCATCAGTTACTCGGGGGTCTACGAGCAGTACTTC
d_call: -; j_call: TRBJ2-7; clone_size: -; v_call: TRBV27; cdr3_aa: CASSLINTGLPYEQYF; cdr3_nt: TGTGCCAGCAGTCTTATAAACACGGGGTTACCCTACGAGCAGTACTTC